Listed below are T cell receptor beta chains from one sample, sequenced in a study of human T cells and chemical hapten exposure. TCRdb analysed the RACE reads with MiXCR anew, one entry per CDR3 protein. The repertoire includes just over 350,000 distinct CDR3 sequences, more than 5% of them detected once, and around 5.6% sits in the top ten. The specimen comprised whole blood, sampled in connection with sensitization to the hapten diphenylcyclopropenone (DPC). The receptors originated from a woman in her late teens or twenties with alopecia areata. Some clones in this sample may be carry-over from other donors' samples. CDR3s include the opening cysteine and the closing phenylalanine or tryptophan. D genes are given only for firm matches. Clone size appears in some rows only: once, few, many, or a class for an expanded clone.

v_gene,abundance,d_gene,j_gene,CDR3aa,CDR3nt
TRBV27,many,TRBD2,TRBJ2-7,CASSPHASGASYEQYF,TGTGCCAGCAGTCCTCATGCTAGCGGGGCATCCTACGAGCAGTACTTC
TRBV12-3/TRBV12-4,many,TRBD1,TRBJ2-7,CASSRDRGYEQYF,TGTGCCAGCAGTCGGGACAGGGGTTACGAGCAGTACTTC
TRBV27,NA,NA,TRBJ2-4,CASSLAGHTTGIQYF,TGTGCCAGCAGTTTAGCAGGACATACGACAGGCATTCAGTACTTC
TRBV4-1,few,TRBD2,TRBJ2-7,CASSRTSGSYEQYF,TGCGCCAGCAGCCGGACTAGCGGGTCCTACGAGCAGTACTTC
TRBV2,few,NA,TRBJ1-5,CASSEAEWDSNQPQHF,TGTGCCAGCAGTGAAGCAGAGTGGGACAGCAATCAGCCCCAGCATTTT
TRBV7-2,NA,NA,TRBJ2-1,CASSLATNYYNEQFF,TGTGCCAGCAGCTTAGCGACCAATTACTACAATGAGCAGTTCTTC
TRBV25-1,NA,NA,TRBJ2-3,CASSEFGEFSTAPYF,TGTGCCAGCAGTGAATTTGGGGAGTTCAGTACCGCCCCGTATTTT
TRBV6-2/TRBV6-3,few,NA,TRBJ2-3,CASSYLARTDTQYF,TGTGCCAGCAGTTACTTAGCCCGCACAGATACGCAGTATTTT
TRBV14,NA,NA,TRBJ1-1,CASSPNGLGTEAFF,TGTGCCAGCAGCCCAAACGGGTTGGGGACTGAAGCTTTCTTT
TRBV9,many,TRBD1,TRBJ1-1,CASSARTGGVTEAFF,TGTGCCAGCAGCGCGCGGACAGGGGGCGTCACTGAAGCTTTCTTT
TRBV7-9,few,NA,TRBJ1-4,CASSLEGGKLFF,TGTGCCAGCAGCTTAGAGGGTGGAAAACTGTTTTTT
TRBV27,NA,TRBD1,TRBJ2-3,CASSSRDRGLDTQYF,TGTGCCAGCAGTTCCCGGGACAGGGGGCTTGATACGCAGTATTTT
TRBV7-2,few,TRBD2,TRBJ2-7,CASSQGLASSYEQYF,TGTGCCAGCAGCCAAGGACTAGCGAGCTCCTACGAGCAGTACTTC
TRBV7-2,few,NA,TRBJ2-3,CASSSRVSTDTQYF,TGTGCCAGCAGCTCCAGGGTGAGCACAGATACGCAGTATTTT
TRBV9,many,NA,TRBJ1-1,CASSVGQGGSEAFF,TGTGCCAGCAGCGTAGGTCAGGGCGGGTCTGAAGCTTTCTTT
TRBV7-9,many,TRBD1,TRBJ1-6,CASSLVVTGVLGSPLHF,TGTGCCAGCAGCTTAGTGGTGACAGGGGTGTTGGGATCACCCCTCCACTTT
TRBV20-1,many,NA,TRBJ1-1,CSALSGGRRAFF,TGCAGTGCCCTCTCGGGGGGGCGCAGAGCTTTCTTT
TRBV5-1,NA,TRBD2,TRBJ2-7,CGTSGGTYEQYF,TGCGGAACCTCGGGGGGAACCTACGAGCAGTACTTC
TRBV18,few,TRBD2,TRBJ2-1,CASSESSGGANEQFF,TGTGCCAGCTCAGAATCAAGCGGGGGGGCAAATGAGCAGTTCTTC
TRBV27,few,TRBD2,TRBJ2-3,CASSLYSGGITDTQYF,TGTGCCAGCAGTTTATACAGCGGGGGGATCACAGATACGCAGTATTTT
TRBV6-6,NA,NA,TRBJ2-2,CASSDRMTGELFF,TGTGCCAGCAGTGACCGGATGACCGGGGAGCTGTTTTTT
TRBV4-1,few,NA,TRBJ1-2,CASSQEPGIYGYTF,TGCGCCAGCAGCCAAGAGCCAGGGATTTATGGCTACACCTTC
TRBV7-2,NA,NA,TRBJ2-2,CASSPFLKGRKFGELFF,TGTGCCAGCAGCCCCTTTTTAAAAGGGCGGAAATTCGGGGAGCTGTTTTTT
TRBV11-1,once,NA,TRBJ1-1,CASSPDVDTEAFF,TGTGCCAGCAGCCCTGACGTTGACACTGAAGCTTTCTTT
TRBV24-1,few,NA,TRBJ2-2,CATSGPSGSEMNTGELFF,TGTGCCACCAGCGGCCCCAGTGGCTCCGAGATGAACACCGGGGAGCTGTTTTTT
TRBV5-6,few,TRBD1,TRBJ1-2,CASSFPTGEDYGYTF,TGTGCCAGCAGCTTTCCGACAGGGGAGGACTATGGCTACACCTTC
TRBV10-3,few,NA,TRBJ2-7,CAISESGPRSF,TGTGCCATCAGTGAGTCAGGACCCCGATCCTTC
TRBV7-9,many,NA,TRBJ1-5,CASSSHGADQPQHF,TGTGCCAGCAGCTCCCATGGGGCAGACCAGCCCCAGCATTTT
TRBV6-5,NA,NA,TRBJ2-3,CASSYSQVEADTQYF,TGTGCCAGCAGTTACTCACAGGTTGAAGCAGATACGCAGTATTTT
TRBV6-6,many,TRBD1,TRBJ2-5,CASSLDRVTQYF,TGTGCCAGCAGCCTCGACAGGGTGACCCAGTACTTC
TRBV27,few,NA,TRBJ2-7,CASSLDPVSYEQYF,TGTGCCAGCAGTCTAGACCCGGTTTCCTACGAGCAGTACTTC
TRBV24-1,many,NA,TRBJ2-3,CATGQGATDTQYF,TGTGCCACCGGGCAAGGCGCGACAGATACGCAGTATTTT
TRBV29-1,many,TRBD2,TRBJ2-3,CSVGGGASTDTQYF,TGCAGCGTCGGGGGGGGAGCTAGCACAGATACGCAGTATTTT
TRBV6-6,many,NA,TRBJ1-2,CASTYTGWNYGYTF,TGTGCCAGCACCTACACAGGGTGGAACTATGGCTACACCTTC
TRBV5-1,NA,NA,TRBJ2-1,CASSLEDPAWWQFF,TGCGCCAGCAGCTTGGAAGACCCCGCTTGGTGGCAGTTCTTC
TRBV7-9,many,TRBD1,TRBJ2-3,CASSHGMQGAGDTQYF,TGTGCCAGCAGCCACGGGATGCAGGGGGCAGGAGATACGCAGTATTTT
TRBV29-1,few,NA,TRBJ2-7,CSVARAYEQYF,TGCAGCGTTGCCAGGGCCTACGAGCAGTACTTC
TRBV29-1,NA,TRBD1,TRBJ2-3,CSVGGTGFNTDTQYF,TGCAGCGTTGGTGGGACAGGGTTTAACACAGATACGCAGTATTTT
TRBV20-1,many,NA,TRBJ2-1,CSAIYNEQFF,TGCAGTGCTATATACAATGAGCAGTTCTTC
TRBV6-1,few,NA,TRBJ1-4,CASSEVEGRLFF,TGTGCCAGCAGTGAAGTGGAGGGACGACTGTTTTTT
TRBV12-3/TRBV12-4,NA,TRBD1,TRBJ1-4,CASRISTGANEKLFF,TGTGCCAGCAGAATTTCGACAGGGGCTAATGAAAAACTGTTTTTT
TRBV3-1,many,NA,TRBJ2-7,CASSQRGAGEQYF,TGTGCCAGCAGCCAGAGGGGGGCTGGCGAGCAGTACTTC
TRBV5-5,NA,NA,TRBJ1-2,CASSLASLWPAYTF,TGTGCCAGCAGCTTGGCGTCGCTATGGCCAGCGTACACCTTC
TRBV7-2,many,TRBD1,TRBJ1-5,CASSSGGYQPQHF,TGTGCCAGCAGCTCAGGGGGGTATCAGCCCCAGCATTTT
TRBV12-3/TRBV12-4,many,NA,TRBJ1-4,CASSSSGTVNEKLFF,TGTGCCAGCAGTTCTTCCGGGACTGTGAATGAAAAACTGTTTTTT
TRBV7-2,few,NA,TRBJ2-1,CASSPRIITDNEQFF,TGTGCCAGCAGCCCGAGGATCATAACTGACAATGAGCAGTTCTTC
TRBV3-1,many,NA,TRBJ1-2,CASSQAASGPYGYTF,TGTGCCAGCAGCCAAGCCGCCTCGGGCCCCTATGGCTACACCTTC
TRBV6-6,few,NA,TRBJ2-4,CASSSDPVVQYF,TGTGCCAGCAGCTCCGACCCTGTAGTTCAGTACTTC
TRBV18,few,NA,TRBJ1-4,CASSLLAVIGEKLFF,TGTGCCAGCTCACTACTCGCCGTCATCGGTGAAAAACTGTTTTTT
TRBV3-1,many,NA,TRBJ2-2,CASSQDWGQHTGELFF,TGTGCCAGCAGCCAAGATTGGGGGCAGCACACCGGGGAGCTGTTTTTT
TRBV3-1,many,NA,TRBJ1-6,CASSQDITGTGSYNSPLHF,TGTGCCAGCAGCCAAGATATAACCGGGACTGGCTCCTATAATTCACCCCTCCACTTT
TRBV6-2/TRBV6-3,NA,TRBD2,TRBJ2-1,CASTIAGWQFF,TGTGCCAGCACCATAGCGGGCTGGCAGTTCTTC
TRBV7-2,many,NA,TRBJ1-2,CASSLGAPLGYGYTF,TGTGCCAGCAGCTTAGGGGCACCCCTGGGGTATGGCTACACCTTC
TRBV7-9,NA,NA,TRBJ1-6,CASSLGQGVTSSYNSPLHF,TGTGCCAGCAGCTTAGGCCAGGGAGTCACAAGCTCCTATAATTCACCCCTCCACTTT
TRBV4-3,NA,NA,TRBJ2-7,CASSQGAGSAYEQYF,TGCGCCAGCAGCCAAGGAGCAGGGTCCGCCTACGAGCAGTACTTC
TRBV7-9,NA,TRBD1,TRBJ2-7,CASSPRDRGDEQYF,TGTGCCAGCAGCCCCCGGGACAGGGGCGACGAGCAGTACTTC
TRBV18,NA,NA,TRBJ2-1,CASSPGVGEQFF,TGTGCCAGCTCACCAGGGGTAGGGGAGCAGTTCTTC
TRBV29-1,NA,TRBD1,TRBJ2-1,CSVQGATYNEQFF,TGCAGCGTACAGGGGGCAACCTACAATGAGCAGTTCTTC
TRBV10-3,many,NA,TRBJ1-3,CAISRTGNTIYF,TGTGCCATCAGTCGGACAGGAAACACCATATATTTT